Listed below are T cell receptor beta chains from one sample, sequenced in a study of blood T cell repertoires in COVID-19. Sequenced by immunoSEQ multiplex PCR; TCRdb stores in-frame clones only, minus some. This table holds around 95,000 clones, about 85% found once. The specimen sequenced was peripheral blood. Receptors originate from a man aged 45 to 65 with active or convalescent COVID-19. CDR3s include the opening cysteine and the closing phenylalanine or tryptophan. D genes are given only for firm matches. Clone size is given for some rows only: seen once, a few or many times, or a class if the clone is expanded.

v_call: TRBV6-5; d_call: .; j_call: TRBJ1-6; clone_size: once; cdr3_nt: TGTGCCAGCAGTTACGGAGGTTCACCCCTCCACTTT; cdr3_aa: CASSYGGSPLHF
v_call: TRBV7-2; d_call: TRBD1; j_call: TRBJ1-2; clone_size: .; cdr3_nt: TGTGCCAGCAGCTTCCGGGACAGGGGGCGCTTGGGCTACACCTTC; cdr3_aa: CASSFRDRGRLGYTF
v_call: TRBV14; d_call: .; j_call: TRBJ1-2; clone_size: .; cdr3_nt: TGTGCCAGCAGCCACAGGGAAGACTATGGCTACACCTTC; cdr3_aa: CASSHREDYGYTF
v_call: TRBV5-5; d_call: TRBD1; j_call: TRBJ1-2; clone_size: .; cdr3_nt: TGTGCCAGCAGCCCCGGGGCGACAGGGTCGACAAACTATGGCTACACCTTC; cdr3_aa: CASSPGATGSTNYGYTF
v_call: TRBV7-9; d_call: TRBD1; j_call: TRBJ1-1; clone_size: .; cdr3_nt: TGTGCCAGCAGCTTGGGACAGGGAGGTTCCACTGAAGCTTTCTTT; cdr3_aa: CASSLGQGGSTEAFF
v_call: TRBV3-1/TRBV3-2; d_call: TRBD1; j_call: TRBJ2-3; clone_size: few; cdr3_nt: TGTGCCAGCAGCCCCCAGGGGGCCTTCCCAGATACGCAGTATTTT; cdr3_aa: CASSPQGAFPDTQYF
v_call: TRBV6-1; d_call: .; j_call: TRBJ1-3; clone_size: .; cdr3_nt: TGTGCCAGCAGTGACCCGGGACTCTCTGGAAACACCATATATTTT; cdr3_aa: CASSDPGLSGNTIYF
v_call: TRBV24-1; d_call: TRBD2; j_call: TRBJ2-3; clone_size: .; cdr3_nt: TGTGCCACCAGTGATTCTAGCGGGGATACGCAGTATTTT; cdr3_aa: CATSDSSGDTQYF
v_call: TRBV7-2; d_call: .; j_call: TRBJ1-1; clone_size: .; cdr3_nt: TGTGCCAGCAGCCGTTCGCGGATGATGAACACTGAAGCTTTCTTT; cdr3_aa: CASSRSRMMNTEAFF
v_call: TRBV5-1; d_call: .; j_call: TRBJ2-5; clone_size: .; cdr3_nt: TGCGCCAGCGCGAGGCAACCGGGACAACAAGAGACCCAGTACTTC; cdr3_aa: CASARQPGQQETQYF
v_call: TRBV6-2/TRBV6-3; d_call: TRBD2; j_call: TRBJ2-5; clone_size: few; cdr3_nt: TGTGCCAGCAGTTCGTGGGGGCTCCATACAGCGGGAGAGGGGGAGACCCAGTACTTC; cdr3_aa: CASSSWGLHTAGEGETQYF
v_call: TRBV2; d_call: TRBD2; j_call: TRBJ2-7; clone_size: .; cdr3_nt: TGTGCCAGCAGTGAAGCCACGGGGACTAGCCGGGGGAAACAGTACTTC; cdr3_aa: CASSEATGTSRGKQYF
v_call: TRBV7-3; d_call: .; j_call: TRBJ2-1; clone_size: .; cdr3_nt: TGTGCCAGCAGCTCCGTCGGTGTTGGGGGCGAGCAGTTCTTC; cdr3_aa: CASSSVGVGGEQFF
v_call: TRBV7-9; d_call: TRBD2; j_call: TRBJ2-1; clone_size: .; cdr3_nt: TGTGCCAGCAGCCCCCCACCCGGGACTAGGCCTTACAATGAGCAGTTCTTC; cdr3_aa: CASSPPPGTRPYNEQFF
v_call: TRBV11-2; d_call: TRBD1; j_call: TRBJ2-7; clone_size: .; cdr3_nt: TGTGCCAGCAGCAAATCCGGGACAGGGATTTACGAGCAGTACTTC; cdr3_aa: CASSKSGTGIYEQYF
v_call: TRBV10-1; d_call: TRBD1; j_call: TRBJ2-5; clone_size: .; cdr3_nt: TGCGCCAGCAGTACCGGGACAGCAAGATATACCCAGTACTTC; cdr3_aa: CASSTGTARYTQYF
v_call: TRBV9; d_call: .; j_call: TRBJ1-2; clone_size: .; cdr3_nt: TGTGCCAGCAGCGGGCGCGGGAGAGGTAACTATGGCTACACCTTC; cdr3_aa: CASSGRGRGNYGYTF
v_call: TRBV28; d_call: .; j_call: TRBJ1-1; clone_size: .; cdr3_nt: TGTGCCAGCAGCGACTACCTTTGGGGTTCCTTGAACACTGAAGCTTTCTTT; cdr3_aa: CASSDYLWGSLNTEAFF
v_call: TRBV12-3/TRBV12-4; d_call: .; j_call: TRBJ2-5; clone_size: .; cdr3_nt: TGTGCCAGCAGTTCGTCAGGGCGGGAGACCCAGTACTTC; cdr3_aa: CASSSSGRETQYF
v_call: TRBV7-9; d_call: .; j_call: TRBJ1-2; clone_size: .; cdr3_nt: TGTGCCAGCAGCTTAGAACGGGGTGGGGACTATGGCTACACCTTC; cdr3_aa: CASSLERGGDYGYTF
v_call: TRBV9; d_call: .; j_call: TRBJ1-5; clone_size: few; cdr3_nt: TGTGCCAGCAGCGCAGGGACAACCAATGAATTCCGTCAGCCCCAGCATTTT; cdr3_aa: CASSAGTTNEFRQPQHF
v_call: TRBV12-3/TRBV12-4; d_call: .; j_call: TRBJ1-2; clone_size: .; cdr3_nt: TGTGCCAGCACCCTAAACTCCAGGGGTGGCTACACCTTC; cdr3_aa: CASTLNSRGGYTF
v_call: TRBV24-1; d_call: .; j_call: TRBJ2-2; clone_size: few; cdr3_nt: TGTGCCACCAGTGACCAGGACGGACAGAGGTCCGGGGAGCTGTTTTTT; cdr3_aa: CATSDQDGQRSGELFF
v_call: TRBV7-3; d_call: .; j_call: TRBJ2-1; clone_size: .; cdr3_nt: TGTGCCAGCAGCCTGATCAACTTCAATGAGCAGTTCTTC; cdr3_aa: CASSLINFNEQFF
v_call: TRBV2; d_call: .; j_call: TRBJ1-6; clone_size: .; cdr3_nt: TGTGCCAGCTCCTATATAGAATCACCCCTCCACTTT; cdr3_aa: CASSYIESPLHF
v_call: TRBV7-8; d_call: .; j_call: TRBJ1-3; clone_size: once; cdr3_nt: TGTGCCAGCAGCTCTTCCCCGGGGGGGACTGGAAACACCATATATTTT; cdr3_aa: CASSSSPGGTGNTIYF
v_call: TRBV30; d_call: .; j_call: TRBJ1-2; clone_size: .; cdr3_nt: TGTGCCTGGAGTGTTGAGGCTAACTATGGCTACACTTTC; cdr3_aa: CAWSVEANYGYTF
v_call: TRBV24-1; d_call: .; j_call: TRBJ1-2; clone_size: .; cdr3_nt: TGTGCCACCAGTGATCCGGGACAAAAAGCTAACTATGGCTACACCTTC; cdr3_aa: CATSDPGQKANYGYTF
v_call: TRBV19; d_call: .; j_call: TRBJ2-3; clone_size: .; cdr3_nt: TGTGCCAGTAAACTAACGGCCCTTCGGCCCACAGATACGCAGTATTTT; cdr3_aa: CASKLTALRPTDTQYF
v_call: TRBV11-2; d_call: TRBD1; j_call: TRBJ2-3; clone_size: .; cdr3_nt: TGTGCCAGCAGCTCCGGACAGGGTATCCACACAGATACGCAGTATTTT; cdr3_aa: CASSSGQGIHTDTQYF
v_call: TRBV9; d_call: TRBD2; j_call: TRBJ2-7; clone_size: once; cdr3_nt: TGTGCCAGCAGCACCGGGACGTTGGCTAGCGGGAGCTACGAGCAGTACTTC; cdr3_aa: CASSTGTLASGSYEQYF
v_call: TRBV18; d_call: .; j_call: TRBJ2-2; clone_size: once; cdr3_nt: TGTGCCAGCTGGGGCAGCCACACCGGGGAGCTGTTTTTT; cdr3_aa: CASWGSHTGELFF
v_call: TRBV7-9; d_call: TRBD1; j_call: TRBJ1-2; clone_size: once; cdr3_nt: TGTGCCAGCAGCTCCACAGGGGGCGGGTATGGCTACACCTTC; cdr3_aa: CASSSTGGGYGYTF
v_call: TRBV6-5; d_call: TRBD2; j_call: TRBJ2-5; clone_size: once; cdr3_nt: TGTGCCAGCAGTAAGGGACTAGCGGGAGAGACCCAGTACTTC; cdr3_aa: CASSKGLAGETQYF
v_call: TRBV27; d_call: .; j_call: TRBJ1-5; clone_size: few; cdr3_nt: TGTGCCAGCAGTTTCTTCAATCAGCCCCAGCATTTT; cdr3_aa: CASSFFNQPQHF
v_call: TRBV3-1/TRBV3-2; d_call: .; j_call: TRBJ1-1; clone_size: .; cdr3_nt: TGTGCCAGCAGCTCCAGTCTGAGGAGTATGAACACTGAAGCTTTCTTT; cdr3_aa: CASSSSLRSMNTEAFF
v_call: TRBV18; d_call: .; j_call: TRBJ2-5; clone_size: .; cdr3_nt: TGTGCCAGCTCACCACCTCGGGAGACCCAGTACTTC; cdr3_aa: CASSPPRETQYF
v_call: TRBV5-4; d_call: TRBD2; j_call: TRBJ2-3; clone_size: .; cdr3_nt: TGTGCCAGCAGCCCGCGACTAGCGGGATTAACAGATACGCAGTATTTT; cdr3_aa: CASSPRLAGLTDTQYF
v_call: TRBV6-5; d_call: TRBD1; j_call: TRBJ1-2; clone_size: .; cdr3_nt: TGTGCCAGCGGGGGACAGGTATCTCGGTGGACCTTC; cdr3_aa: CASGGQVSRWTF
v_call: TRBV10-1; d_call: .; j_call: TRBJ2-7; clone_size: .; cdr3_nt: TGCGCCAGCAGTGACTTGAGCCGCCCCTACGAGCAGTACTTC; cdr3_aa: CASSDLSRPYEQYF
v_call: TRBV5-5; d_call: .; j_call: TRBJ1-4; clone_size: .; cdr3_nt: TGTGCCAGCAGCTTCTTTGGACAGCAAAATGAAAAACTGTTTTTT; cdr3_aa: CASSFFGQQNEKLFF
v_call: TRBV30; d_call: TRBD1; j_call: TRBJ1-1; clone_size: .; cdr3_nt: TGTGCCTGGAGTGCCCCGACAGGGGCGAACACTGAAGCTTTCTTT; cdr3_aa: CAWSAPTGANTEAFF
v_call: TRBV9; d_call: TRBD2; j_call: TRBJ2-5; clone_size: .; cdr3_nt: TGTGCCAGCAGCGGAGCCGGGACTAGCGAAGAGACCCAGTACTTC; cdr3_aa: CASSGAGTSEETQYF
v_call: TRBV19; d_call: .; j_call: TRBJ2-7; clone_size: .; cdr3_nt: TGTGCCAGTAGTATGACGGAGACTATCTACGAGCAGTACTTC; cdr3_aa: CASSMTETIYEQYF
v_call: TRBV5-1; d_call: .; j_call: TRBJ1-1; clone_size: once; cdr3_nt: TGCGCCAGCAGCTTGATGACAGAGACCCCGATAGCTTTCTTT; cdr3_aa: CASSLMTETPIAFF
v_call: TRBV23-1; d_call: TRBD2; j_call: TRBJ2-7; clone_size: .; cdr3_nt: TGCGCCAGCAGTCACATGGGACTAGCGGGACCCTTTGAGCAGTACTTC; cdr3_aa: CASSHMGLAGPFEQYF
v_call: TRBV29-1; d_call: TRBD1; j_call: TRBJ1-1; clone_size: once; cdr3_nt: TGCAGCGCCGGGACAGGGGAAACTGAAGCTTTCTTT; cdr3_aa: CSAGTGETEAFF
v_call: TRBV29-1; d_call: TRBD1; j_call: TRBJ2-7; clone_size: .; cdr3_nt: TGCAGCGTCAGAGGGACAGGGGGCGAGCAGTACTTC; cdr3_aa: CSVRGTGGEQYF
v_call: TRBV3-1/TRBV3-2; d_call: TRBD1; j_call: TRBJ2-7; clone_size: .; cdr3_nt: TGTGCCAGCAGCCAAGGAACAGGGGTCGAGCAGTACTTC; cdr3_aa: CASSQGTGVEQYF